These T cell receptor delta chains were read from a single sample in a study of γδ T cells in repeated Plasmodium falciparum infection. TCRdb processed the multiplex PCR reads again with the CATT caller. The sample holds some 100,000 delta-chain clones, 1.4% seen once. The sequencing input was gamma-delta T cells from blood. All receptors come from a pool of human donors (malaria-infected and uninfected, not separated). CDR3s include the opening cysteine and the closing phenylalanine or tryptophan. Size is stated as once, few, many, or a class for an expanded clone.

V,J,size,CDR3
TRDV1,TRDJ1,many,CALGVLRDWGSSDKLIF
TRDV2,TRDJ1,many,CACDPMGANPTDKLIF
TRDV1,TRDJ1,many,CALLPRNRLGDTTKLIF
TRDV1,TRDJ1,many,CALGELPGITTDKLIF
TRDV1,TRDJ1,many,CALGEGYCRPAKSDKLIF
TRDV1,TRDJ1,many,CALGERSRHTDKLIF
TRDV2,TRDJ1,many,CACDRLLSGSGIHPDKLIF
TRDV2,TRDJ1,many,CACDTGLGHYTDKLIF
TRDV1,TRDJ1,many,CALGDGIPGVLLPTVWGIKATDKLIF
TRDV1,TRDJ1,many,CALGETVPRDTEYTDKLIF
TRDV1,TRDJ1,many,CALGERRQFHPRGWYTDKLIF
TRDV1,TRDJ1,many,CALGARGIVPAEGLIF
TRDV1,TRDJ1,many,CALGELLRSELSSKLIF
TRDV2,TRDJ1,few,CACDPAGPDKLIF
TRDV1,TRDJ2,many,CALGELAPRLLSTGGKALTAQLFF